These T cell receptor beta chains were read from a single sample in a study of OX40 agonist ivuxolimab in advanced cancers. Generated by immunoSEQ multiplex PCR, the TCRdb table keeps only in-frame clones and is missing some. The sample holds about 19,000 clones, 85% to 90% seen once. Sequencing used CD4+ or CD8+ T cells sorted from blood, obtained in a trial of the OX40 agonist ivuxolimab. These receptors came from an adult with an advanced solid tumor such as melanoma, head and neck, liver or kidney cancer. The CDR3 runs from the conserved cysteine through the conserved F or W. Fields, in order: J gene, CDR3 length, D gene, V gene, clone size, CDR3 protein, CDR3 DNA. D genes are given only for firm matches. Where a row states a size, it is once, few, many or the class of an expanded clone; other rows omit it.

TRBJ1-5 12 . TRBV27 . CASSLSNQPQHF TGTGCCAGCAGTCTTAGCAATCAGCCCCAGCATTTT
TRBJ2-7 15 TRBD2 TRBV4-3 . CASSQDLAGAREQYF TGCGCCAGCAGCCAAGACCTAGCGGGAGCACGCGAGCAGTACTTC
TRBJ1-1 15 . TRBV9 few CASSEKGRSGTEAFF TGTGCCAGCAGCGAGAAGGGGCGATCGGGCACTGAAGCTTTCTTT
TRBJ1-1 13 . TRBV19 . CASSMSPIRGAFF TGTGCCAGTAGTATGAGTCCGATAAGGGGAGCTTTCTTT
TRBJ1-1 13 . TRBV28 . CASSDRGIGTAFF TGTGCCAGCAGCGATCGGGGGATAGGTACGGCTTTCTTT
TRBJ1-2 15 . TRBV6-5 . CASSPSLFGGDGYTF TGTGCCAGCAGTCCCTCCTTGTTCGGGGGCGATGGCTACACCTTC
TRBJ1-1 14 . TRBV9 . CASDPVRGRNEAFF TGTGCCAGCGACCCGGTTCGGGGTAGGAATGAAGCTTTCTTT
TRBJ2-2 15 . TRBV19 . CASSITGWVTGELFF TGTGCCAGTAGTATAACAGGGTGGGTCACCGGGGAGCTGTTTTTT
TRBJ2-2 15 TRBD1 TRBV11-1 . CASSSGTANTGELFF TGTGCCAGCAGTTCCGGGACAGCTAACACCGGGGAGCTGTTTTTT
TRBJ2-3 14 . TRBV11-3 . CASSLGTFTDTQYF TGTGCCAGCAGCTTAGGGACCTTTACAGATACGCAGTATTTT
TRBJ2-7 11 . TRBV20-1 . CSARLVYEQYF TGCAGTGCTAGACTCGTCTACGAGCAGTACTTC
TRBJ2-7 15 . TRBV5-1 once CASGLDSLRPYEQYF TGCGCCAGCGGATTGGACTCTCTGCGACCCTACGAGCAGTACTTC
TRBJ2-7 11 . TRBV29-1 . CSVPGAYEQYF TGCAGCGTTCCCGGTGCCTACGAGCAGTACTTC
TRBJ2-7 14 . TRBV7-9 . CASSFRGTSGEQYF TGTGCCAGCAGCTTTAGGGGGACCAGTGGGGAGCAGTACTTC
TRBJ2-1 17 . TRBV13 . CASSLGLAGSSYNEQFF TGTGCCAGCAGCTTAGGTCTTGCCGGGAGCTCCTACAATGAGCAGTTCTTC
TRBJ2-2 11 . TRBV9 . CASSVTGELFF TGTGCCAGCAGCGTCACCGGGGAGCTGTTTTTT
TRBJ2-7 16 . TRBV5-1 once CASSLARLDLGYEQYF TGCGCCAGCAGCTTAGCTAGACTAGACCTCGGGTACGAGCAGTACTTC
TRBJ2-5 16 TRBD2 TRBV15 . CATSRPFSGSRETQYF TGTGCCACCAGCAGACCTTTTAGCGGGAGCAGAGAGACCCAGTACTTC
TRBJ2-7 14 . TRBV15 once CATSRTSVATEQYF TGTGCCACCAGCAGAACCTCGGTGGCGACCGAGCAGTACTTC
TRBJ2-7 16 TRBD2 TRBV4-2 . CASSQDLASGSHEQYF TGTGCCAGCAGCCAAGATCTCGCTAGCGGGAGTCACGAGCAGTACTTC
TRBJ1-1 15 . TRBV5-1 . CASSLAGLGDTEAFF TGCGCCAGCAGCTTGGCAGGTCTCGGGGACACTGAAGCTTTCTTT
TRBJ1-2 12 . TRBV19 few CASSLGLSLSTF TGTGCCAGTAGCCTGGGACTTTCCCTCTCTACCTTC
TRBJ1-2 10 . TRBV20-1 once CSASGGGYTF TGCAGTGCGTCGGGGGGGGGCTACACCTTC
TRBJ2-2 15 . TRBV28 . CASSFSGPNTGELFF TGTGCCAGCAGTTTTTCGGGCCCGAACACCGGGGAGCTGTTTTTT
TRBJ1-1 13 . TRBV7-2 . CASSWDKNTEAFF TGTGCCAGCAGCTGGGACAAAAACACTGAAGCTTTCTTT
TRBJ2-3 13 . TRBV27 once CASKTDLTDTQYF TGTGCCAGCAAGACGGACCTCACAGATACGCAGTATTTT
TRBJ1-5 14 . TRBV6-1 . CASTGEYSNQPQHF TGTGCCAGCACAGGAGAATATAGCAATCAGCCCCAGCATTTT
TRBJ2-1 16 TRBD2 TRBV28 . CASSFRREGLYFEQFF TGTGCCAGCAGTTTTCGTCGGGAGGGCCTTTACTTTGAGCAGTTCTTC
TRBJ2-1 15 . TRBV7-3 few CASSSYGSSYNEQFF TGTGCCAGCAGCTCTTACGGGAGTTCCTACAATGAGCAGTTCTTC
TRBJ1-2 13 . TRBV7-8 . CASSSTGIYGYTF TGTGCCAGCAGCTCTACTGGTATTTATGGCTACACCTTC
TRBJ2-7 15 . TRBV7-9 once CASSLVPGPPYEQYF TGTGCCAGCAGCTTAGTTCCGGGACCCCCATACGAGCAGTACTTC
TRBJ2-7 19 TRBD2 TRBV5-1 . CASSPAGLAGEFSAYEQYF TGCGCCAGCAGCCCCGCTGGACTAGCGGGAGAGTTCTCCGCCTACGAGCAGTACTTC
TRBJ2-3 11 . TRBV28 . CASSPSDTQYF TGTGCCAGCAGTCCCTCAGATACGCAGTATTTT
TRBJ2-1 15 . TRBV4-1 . CASSQVGVPYNEQFF TGCGCCAGCAGCCAAGTCGGGGTTCCCTACAATGAGCAGTTCTTC
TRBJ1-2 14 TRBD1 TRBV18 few CASSPNDRGDGYTF TGTGCCAGCTCACCAAACGACAGGGGTGACGGCTACACCTTC
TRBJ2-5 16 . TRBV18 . CASSPEEGEAQETQYF TGTGCCAGCTCGCCGGAGGAGGGGGAGGCCCAAGAGACCCAGTACTTC
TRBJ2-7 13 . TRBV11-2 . CASSLGLAYEQYF TGTGCCAGCAGCTTGGGACTGGCCTACGAGCAGTACTTC
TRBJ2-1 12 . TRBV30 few CAWSVFSNEQFF TGTGCCTGGAGTGTATTTTCCAATGAGCAGTTCTTC
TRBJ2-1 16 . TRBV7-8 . CASSLARSTPYNEQFF TGTGCCAGCAGCTTAGCGCGGAGTACTCCCTACAATGAGCAGTTCTTC
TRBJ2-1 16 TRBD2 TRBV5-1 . CASSDSGTSALNEQFF TGCGCCAGCAGCGACTCTGGGACTAGCGCGCTCAATGAGCAGTTCTTC
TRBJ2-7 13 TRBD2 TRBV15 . CATSKGTSYEQYF TGTGCCACCAGCAAAGGGACTAGCTACGAGCAGTACTTC
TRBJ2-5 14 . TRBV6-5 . CASSEMSGTETQYF TGTGCCAGCAGTGAAATGTCCGGGACAGAGACCCAGTACTTC
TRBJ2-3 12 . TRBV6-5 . CASRVSTDTQYF TGTGCCAGCAGGGTCAGCACAGATACGCAGTATTTT
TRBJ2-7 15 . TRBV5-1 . CASSLESNWPYEQYF TGCGCCAGCAGCTTGGAGTCAAATTGGCCCTACGAGCAGTACTTC
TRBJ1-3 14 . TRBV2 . CASSDRGARNTIYF TGTGCCAGCAGTGATCGGGGGGCAAGGAACACCATATATTTT
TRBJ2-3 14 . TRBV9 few CASSDPYRADTQYF TGTGCCAGCAGCGACCCCTACAGGGCAGATACGCAGTATTTT
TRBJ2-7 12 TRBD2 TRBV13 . CASGGDSYEQYF TGTGCCAGCGGGGGGGACTCCTACGAGCAGTACTTC
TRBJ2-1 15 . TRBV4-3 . CASSQAPGRGNEQFF TGCGCCAGCAGCCAAGCTCCGGGACGGGGCAATGAGCAGTTCTTC
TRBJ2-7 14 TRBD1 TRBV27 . CASSSGTGFYEQYF TGTGCCAGCAGTTCCGGGACAGGGTTCTACGAGCAGTACTTC
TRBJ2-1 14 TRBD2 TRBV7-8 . CASSITSVKNEQFF TGTGCCAGCAGCATCACTAGCGTAAAGAATGAGCAGTTCTTC
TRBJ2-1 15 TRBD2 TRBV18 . CASSPGGRSYNEQFF TGTGCCAGCTCCCCAGGCGGGAGGTCCTACAATGAGCAGTTCTTC
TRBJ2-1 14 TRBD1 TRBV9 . CASSGTGTYNEQFF TGTGCCAGCAGCGGGACAGGGACCTACAATGAGCAGTTCTTC
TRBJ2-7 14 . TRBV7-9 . CASSLDLRDYEQYF TGTGCCAGCAGCTTAGACCTCAGGGATTACGAGCAGTACTTC
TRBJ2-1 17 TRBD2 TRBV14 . CASSPGLAGNPGNEQFF TGTGCCAGCAGCCCCGGACTAGCGGGTAATCCTGGGAATGAGCAGTTCTTC
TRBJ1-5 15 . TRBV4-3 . CASSQDDRARQPQHF TGCGCCAGCAGCCAAGACGATCGTGCTCGACAGCCCCAGCATTTT